This is a list of T cell receptor beta chains from one sample in a study of cytomegalovirus exposure and HLA in healthy donors. Using immunoSEQ multiplex PCR, the repertoire was profiled, and TCRdb retains in-frame clones only, with some absent. The data hold around 120,000 clones, with around 85% observed a single time. Sequences were obtained from PBMCs. Source of these receptors: a man younger than 35 in good health and CMV-seropositive. The CDR3 runs from the conserved cysteine through the conserved F or W. The D gene is left open where the match is weak. Clone size is stated in some rows and not others, as once, few, many or a class when expanded.

>TRBJ1-2|TRBV4-3|NA|NA
TGCGCCAGCAGCCAAGATCGGGGGGGTAATGGCTACACCTTC
CASSQDRGGNGYTF
>TRBJ2-1|TRBV14|NA|NA
TGTGCCAGCAGCCAAGATCGTGGGAGGACAGGCAATAGAAACAATGAGCAGTTCTTC
CASSQDRGRTGNRNNEQFF
>TRBJ2-3|TRBV7-9|NA|TRBD2
TGTGCCAGCAGCTTGGGACTAGCGGGGGGACTTAGCACAGATACGCAGTATTTT
CASSLGLAGGLSTDTQYF
>TRBJ2-3|TRBV5-4|NA|NA
TGTGCCACCCTTGAGAGTTCTAGCACAGATACGCAGTATTTT
CATLESSSTDTQYF
>TRBJ1-2|TRBV6-5|NA|TRBD1
TGTGCCAGCTATCGGACAGGGGATGGCTACACCTTC
CASYRTGDGYTF
>TRBJ2-7|TRBV27|NA|TRBD2
TGTGCCAGCAGAATAACGGGGGGGCTCTACGAGCAGTACTTC
CASRITGGLYEQYF
>TRBJ1-2|TRBV19|NA|NA
TGTGCCAGTACTGGGGAGAACTATGGCTACACCTTC
CASTGENYGYTF
>TRBJ1-1|TRBV19|NA|TRBD1
TGTGCCAGTAGTACGCGGACAGGGGTGACTGAAGCTTTCTTT
CASSTRTGVTEAFF
>TRBJ2-7|TRBV29-1|NA|TRBD1
TGCAGCGTTAGACAGGGGGCTAACGAGCAGTACTTC
CSVRQGANEQYF
>TRBJ2-1|TRBV2|NA|NA
TGTGCCAGCAGTGAAAGTCTGCACCGAGGGCTCTTC
CASSESLHRGLF
>TRBJ2-2|TRBV27|NA|NA
TGTGCCAGCAGTTCTCCTAGGGGGTATAACACCGGGGAGCTGTTTTTT
CASSSPRGYNTGELFF
>TRBJ2-3|TRBV19|once|TRBD2
TGTGCCAGTACGGGAGGGGGGACAGATACGCAGTATTTT
CASTGGGTDTQYF
>TRBJ1-2|TRBV2|NA|NA
TGTGCCAGCAGCCACCCGGGGGGGACAAGGCGGGATGGCTACACCTTC
CASSHPGGTRRDGYTF
>TRBJ1-4|TRBV15|NA|NA
TGTGCCACCAGCAGAGTACGGCAGGGTAATGAAAAACTGTTTTTT
CATSRVRQGNEKLFF
>TRBJ1-4|TRBV2|NA|TRBD1
TGTGCCAGCAGGGGGACAGTTGCAACTAATGAAAAACTGTTTTTT
CASRGTVATNEKLFF
>TRBJ1-4|TRBV6-1|NA|NA
TGTGCCAGCAGTGATGGGGGGGGGAGAGGGGATGAAAAACTGTTTTTT
CASSDGGGRGDEKLFF